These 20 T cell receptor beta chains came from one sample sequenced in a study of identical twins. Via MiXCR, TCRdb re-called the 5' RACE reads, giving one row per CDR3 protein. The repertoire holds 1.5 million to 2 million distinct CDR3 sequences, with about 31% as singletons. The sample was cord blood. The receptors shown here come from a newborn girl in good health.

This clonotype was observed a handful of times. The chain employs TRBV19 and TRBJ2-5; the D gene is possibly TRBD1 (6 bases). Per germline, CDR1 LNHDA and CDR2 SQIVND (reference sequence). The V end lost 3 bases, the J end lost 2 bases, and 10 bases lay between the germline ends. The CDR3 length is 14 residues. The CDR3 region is CASSIWQGQETQYF. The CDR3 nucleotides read TGTGCCAGTAGTATCTGGCAGGGGCAAGAGACCCAGTACTTC.

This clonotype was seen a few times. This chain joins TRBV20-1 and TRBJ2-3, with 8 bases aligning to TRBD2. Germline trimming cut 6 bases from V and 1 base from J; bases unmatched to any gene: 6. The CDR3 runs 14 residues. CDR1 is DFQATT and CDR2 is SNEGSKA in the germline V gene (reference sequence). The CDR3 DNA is TGCAGTGCCAGTGGGCGGGAGGGCACAGATACGCAGTATTTT. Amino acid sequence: CSASGREGTDTQYF.

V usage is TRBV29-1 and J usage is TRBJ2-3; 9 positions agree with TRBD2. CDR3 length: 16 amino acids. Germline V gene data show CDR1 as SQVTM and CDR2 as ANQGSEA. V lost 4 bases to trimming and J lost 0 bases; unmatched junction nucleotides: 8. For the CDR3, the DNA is TGCAGCGTTGTCCCGACTAGCGGATATAGCACAGATACGCAGTATTTT. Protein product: CSVVPTSGYSTDTQYF.

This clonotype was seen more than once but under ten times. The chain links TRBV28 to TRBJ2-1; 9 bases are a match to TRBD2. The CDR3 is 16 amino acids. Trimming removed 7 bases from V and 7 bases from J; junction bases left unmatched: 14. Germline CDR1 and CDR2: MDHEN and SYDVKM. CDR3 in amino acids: CASKSLGSGRKNEQFF. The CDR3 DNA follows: TGTGCCAGCAAAAGTTTAGGTAGCGGGAGAAAGAATGAGCAGTTCTTC.

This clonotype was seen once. The CDR3: CSVRAGGNQPQHF. CDR3 nucleotide sequence: TGCAGTGTTCGGGCAGGGGGAAATCAGCCCCAGCATTTT. J is TRBJ1-5 and V is TRBV20-1; 7 nucleotides line up with TRBD1. The CDR3 consists of 13 residues. With 7 bases clipped from V and 4 bases from J, the junction kept 7 bases outside the gene matches. The germline CDR1 and CDR2 sequences are DFQATT and SNEGSKA (reference sequence).

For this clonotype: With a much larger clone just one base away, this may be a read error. The CDR3 loop reads CNVEIVADTQYF. In DNA, the CDR3 is TGCAACGTTGAAATCGTGGCAGATACGCAGTATTTT. The gene calls are TRBV29-1 and TRBJ2-3; D gene ambiguous. Germline V gives CDR1 SQVTM, CDR2 ANQGSEA. The CDR3 is 12 residues long.

CDR3 protein: CASSPSGMEQYF. The CDR3 nucleotides are TGTGCCAGCAGCCCTAGCGGGATGGAGCAGTACTTC. The chain uses TRBV7-2 and TRBJ2-7, with 9 bases identical to TRBD2. This CDR3 region has 12 residues. V lost 5 bases, J lost 7 bases, and 3 bases stayed unmatched. Germline CDR1 SGHTA, CDR2 FQGNSA.

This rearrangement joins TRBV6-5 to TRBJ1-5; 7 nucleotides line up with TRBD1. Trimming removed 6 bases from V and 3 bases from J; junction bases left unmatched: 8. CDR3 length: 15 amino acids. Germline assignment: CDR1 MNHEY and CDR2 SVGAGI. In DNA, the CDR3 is TGTGCCAGCAGCCGGGACAGAGGCTTCAATCAGCCCCAGCATTTT. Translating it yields CASSRDRGFNQPQHF.

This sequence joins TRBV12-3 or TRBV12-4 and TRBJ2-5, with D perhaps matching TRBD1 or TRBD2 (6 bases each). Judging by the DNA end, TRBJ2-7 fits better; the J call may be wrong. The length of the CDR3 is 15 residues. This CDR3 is CASPRGPPFYHEQYF. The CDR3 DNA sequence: TGTGCCAGCCCCCGGGGGCCTCCCTTTTACCACGAGCAGTACTTC.

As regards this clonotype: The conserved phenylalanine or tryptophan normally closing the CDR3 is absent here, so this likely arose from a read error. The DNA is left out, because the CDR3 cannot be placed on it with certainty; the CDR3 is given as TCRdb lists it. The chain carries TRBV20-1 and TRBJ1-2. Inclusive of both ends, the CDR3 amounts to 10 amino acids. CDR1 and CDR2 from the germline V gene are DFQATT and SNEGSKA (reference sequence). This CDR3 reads CRASSGGATY.

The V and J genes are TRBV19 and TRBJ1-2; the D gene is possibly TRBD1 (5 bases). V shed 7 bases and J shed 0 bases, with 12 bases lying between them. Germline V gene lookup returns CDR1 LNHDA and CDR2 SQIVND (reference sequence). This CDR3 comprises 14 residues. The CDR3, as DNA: TGTGCCAGTATCCGGGACGGATCTAACTATGGCTACACCTTC. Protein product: CASIRDGSNYGYTF.

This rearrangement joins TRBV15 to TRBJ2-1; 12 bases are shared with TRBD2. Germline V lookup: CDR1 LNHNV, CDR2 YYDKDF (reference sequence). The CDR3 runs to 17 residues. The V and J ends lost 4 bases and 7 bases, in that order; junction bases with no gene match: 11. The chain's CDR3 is CATSTPRLAGEGNEQFF. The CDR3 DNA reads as TGTGCCACCAGCACGCCTAGACTAGCGGGAGAGGGGAATGAGCAGTTCTTC.

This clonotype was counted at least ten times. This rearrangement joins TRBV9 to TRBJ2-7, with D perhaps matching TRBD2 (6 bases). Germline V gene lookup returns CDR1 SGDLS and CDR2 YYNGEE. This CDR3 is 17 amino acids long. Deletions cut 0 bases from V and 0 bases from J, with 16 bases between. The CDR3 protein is CASSVGQGTLSSYEQYF. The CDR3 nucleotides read TGTGCCAGCAGCGTAGGGCAAGGGACTCTCAGCTCCTACGAGCAGTACTTC. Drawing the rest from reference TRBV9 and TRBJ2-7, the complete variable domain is DSGVTQTPKHLITATGQRVTLRCSPRSGDLSVYWYQQSLDQGLQFLIQYYNGEERAKGNILERFSAQQFPDLHSELNLSSLELGDSALYFCASSVGQGTLSSYEQYFGPGTRLTVT.

In DNA form, the CDR3 reads TGCAGTGCTAGAGGGCCACAGGGGGCGGGTGGCTACACCTTC. Translating it yields CSARGPQGAGGYTF. The genes are TRBV20-1 and TRBJ1-2; 9 nucleotides match TRBD1. In germline, CDR1 is DFQATT, CDR2 SNEGSKA (reference sequence). The CDR3 length is 14 residues. Germline trimming cut 1 base from V and 7 bases from J; bases unmatched to any gene: 7.

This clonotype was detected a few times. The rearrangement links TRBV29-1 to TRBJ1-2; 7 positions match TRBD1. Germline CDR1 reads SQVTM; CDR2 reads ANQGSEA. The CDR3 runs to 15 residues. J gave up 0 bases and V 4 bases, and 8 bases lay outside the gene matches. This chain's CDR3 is CSVVQLQGANYGYTF. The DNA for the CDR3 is TGCAGCGTTGTCCAATTGCAGGGGGCTAACTATGGCTACACCTTC. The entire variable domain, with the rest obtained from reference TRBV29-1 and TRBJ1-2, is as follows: SAVISQKPSRDICQRGTSLTIQCQVDSQVTMMFWYRQQPGQSLTLIATANQGSEATYESGFVIDKFPISRPNLTFSTLTVSNMSPEDSSIYLCSVVQLQGANYGYTFGSGTRLTVV.

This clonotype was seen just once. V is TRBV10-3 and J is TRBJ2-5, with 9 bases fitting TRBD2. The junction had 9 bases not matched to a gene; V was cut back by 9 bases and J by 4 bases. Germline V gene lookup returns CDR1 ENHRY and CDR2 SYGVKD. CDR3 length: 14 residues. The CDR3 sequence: CAITNGLARETQYF. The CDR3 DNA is TGTGCCATAACTAACGGACTAGCGAGAGAGACCCAGTACTTC.

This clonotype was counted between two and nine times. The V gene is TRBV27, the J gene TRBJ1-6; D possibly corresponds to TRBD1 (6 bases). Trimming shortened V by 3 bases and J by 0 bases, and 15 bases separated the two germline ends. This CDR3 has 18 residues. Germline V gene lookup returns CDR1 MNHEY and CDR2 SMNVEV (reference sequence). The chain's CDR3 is CASSLRRQDSSYNSPLHF. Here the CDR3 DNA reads TGTGCCAGCAGTTTGAGGCGACAGGACAGCTCCTATAATTCACCCCTCCACTTT.

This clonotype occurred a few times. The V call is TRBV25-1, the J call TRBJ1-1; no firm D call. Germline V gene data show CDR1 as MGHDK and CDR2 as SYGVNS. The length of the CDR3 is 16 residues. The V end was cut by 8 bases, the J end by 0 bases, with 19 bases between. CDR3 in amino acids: CASLPRTVRMNTEAFF. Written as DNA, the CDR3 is TGTGCCAGCCTACCCAGGACCGTTAGGATGAACACTGAAGCTTTCTTT.

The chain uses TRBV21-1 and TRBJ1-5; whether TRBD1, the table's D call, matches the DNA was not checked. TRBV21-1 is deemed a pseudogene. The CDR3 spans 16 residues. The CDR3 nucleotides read TGTGCCAGCAGCAAAGTACTCAGGGACAGCAATCAGCCCCAGCATTTT. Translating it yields CASSKVLRDSNQPQHF.

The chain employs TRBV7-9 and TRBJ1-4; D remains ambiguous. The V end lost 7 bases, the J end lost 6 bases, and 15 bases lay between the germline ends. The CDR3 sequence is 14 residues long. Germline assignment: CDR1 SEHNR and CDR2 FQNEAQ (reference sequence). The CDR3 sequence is CASTSKDLYEKLFF. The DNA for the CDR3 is TGTGCCAGCACCTCGAAGGATCTATATGAAAAACTGTTTTTT.